This TCR beta chain was profiled in a study of OX40 agonist ivuxolimab in advanced cancers. Study-level findings and limits: The CD4+ and CD8+ T cells in the blood had expanded clonally by week 6 at 0.1 to 3.0 mg/kg.

Samples of blood were obtained at baseline, on cycle 4 day 1, and on cycle 7 day 1. The CDR3 runs to 17 residues. V was clipped by 5 bases and J by 0 bases, with 22 bases between them. From germline, CDR1 is GTSNPN and CDR2 SVGIG (reference sequence). To note about this clone: Its antigen remains unidentified.

Here immunoSEQ multiplex PCR was the method, and the copy in TCRdb shows in-frame clones only, minus some. The sample holds some 98,000 clones, more than 85% seen once. This sequence was found in an adult with an advanced solid tumor such as melanoma, head and neck, liver or kidney cancer. This sample comprised CD4+ or CD8+ T cells sorted from blood, obtained in a trial of the OX40 agonist ivuxolimab. This chain joins TRBV30 and TRBJ1-1; D might be TRBD1 (6 bases). CDR3 in amino acids: CAWAWRGAKGMNTEAFF. The CDR3, as DNA: TGTGCCTGGGCCTGGCGGGGGGCAAAAGGGATGAACACTGAAGCTTTCTTT.